Listed here are 17 T cell receptor beta chains from one sample, sequenced in a study of graft-versus-host responses after intestinal transplantation. Antigens for these TCRs are unknown. TCRdb's copy holds only in-frame clones and misses some; the assay was immunoSEQ multiplex PCR. The sample records roughly 100,000 clones, 93% being singletons. The sequences come from unstimulated CD8+ T cells sorted from spleen or lymph node cells, collected before intestinal transplant. The receptors come from a human donor who received an intestinal transplant.

The rearrangement links TRBV6-5 to TRBJ1-5; 8 bases line up with TRBD1. The germline CDR1 and CDR2 sequences are MNHEY and SVGAGI. The CDR3 loop spans 14 amino acids. Trimming removed 6 bases from V and 3 bases from J; junction bases left unmatched: 4. CDR3 nucleotides: TGTGCCAGCAGACGACAGGGGTCCAATCAGCCCCAGCATTTT. This encodes CASRRQGSNQPQHF.

The CDR3 loop is CASSWDSGNTIYF. The CDR3 DNA sequence: TGTGCCAGCAGTTGGGACTCTGGAAACACCATATATTTT. The rearrangement links TRBV27 to TRBJ1-3, with no clear D. Germline CDR1 is MNHEY and CDR2 is SMNVEV (reference sequence). The CDR3 has 13 amino acids. V lost 4 bases and J 0 bases, leaving 4 bases between the germline ends.

This clone was seen once. V usage is TRBV5-1 and J usage is TRBJ1-1; 9 positions match TRBD1. Trimming took 5 bases from V and 0 from J; bases not matched to a gene: 8. The CDR3 length is 16 residues. CDR1 and CDR2 from the germline V gene are SGHRS and YFSETQ. The CDR3 coding sequence is TGCGCCAGCAGGTCAGACAGGGGGGGCATGAACACTGAAGCTTTCTTT. Residues: CASRSDRGGMNTEAFF.

The rearrangement uses TRBV6-5 and TRBJ2-7; D is unresolved. V shed 3 bases and J shed 3 bases, with 6 bases lying between them. There are 12 residues in the CDR3. From germline, CDR1 is MNHEY and CDR2 SVGAGI. CDR3 in DNA: TGTGCCAGCAGTTATGACGGCTACGAGCAGTACTTC. Protein: CASSYDGYEQYF.

The chain combines TRBV7-9 with TRBJ2-7; D not resolved. The length of the CDR3 is 15 residues. The V gene's germline CDR1 is SEHNR and CDR2 FQNEAQ (reference sequence). Deletions cut 3 bases from V and 2 bases from J, with 14 bases between. Here the CDR3 DNA reads TGTGCCAGCAGCTTGACTCTCGTCCCAACCTACGAGCAGTACTTC. It translates to CASSLTLVPTYEQYF.

The chain combines TRBV19 with TRBJ1-1; D is perhaps TRBD1 (6 bases). This CDR3 comprises 16 residues. V shed 3 bases and J shed 0 bases, with 14 bases lying between them. Per the germline V gene, CDR1 is LNHDA and CDR2 is SQIVND (reference sequence). For the CDR3, the DNA is TGTGCCAGTAGTATGGGGGACACCCTTTTGAACACTGAAGCTTTCTTT. Translated: CASSMGDTLLNTEAFF. Full variable domain (remainder filled in from reference TRBV19 and TRBJ1-1): DGGITQSPKYLFRKEGQNVTLSCEQNLNHDAMYWYRQDPGQGLRLIYYSQIVNDFQKGDIAEGYSVSREKKESFPLTVTSAQKNPTAFYLCASSMGDTLLNTEAFFGQGTRLTVV.

V gene TRBV5-1 combines with J gene TRBJ1-1, with D perhaps matching TRBD1 (6 bases). V lost 4 bases, J lost 2 bases, and 12 bases lay in between. This CDR3 has 14 amino acids. Germline V CDR1 and CDR2: SGHRS, YFSETQ. The CDR3 DNA is TGCGCCAGCAGCACTACAGGGCCAAACACTGAAGCTTTCTTT. Translating it yields CASSTTGPNTEAFF.

As regards this clone: This same CDR3 is encoded by further DNA sequences in the sample. This chain joins TRBV4-1 and TRBJ1-1; D call uncertain. Germline CDR1 reads MGHRA; CDR2 reads YSYEKL. This CDR3 is built from 13 residues. V lost 3 bases and J 1 base, leaving 6 bases between the germline ends. CDR3 in amino acids: CASSQVQNTEAFF. CDR3 DNA sequence: TGCGCCAGCAGCCAGGTGCAGAACACTGAAGCTTTCTTT.

This rearrangement joins TRBV11-2 to TRBJ2-3; TRBD2 is a possible D gene (6 bases). Trimming stripped 5 bases from V and 10 bases from J, with 16 bases between. Germline CDR1 SGHAT, CDR2 FQNNGV. The CDR3 sequence is 13 residues long. DNA of the CDR3: TGTGCCAGCAGCGGGCGGGCTTCGGGGGCGCAGTATTTT. Translation: CASSGRASGAQYF. The whole variable domain, filled in from reference TRBV11-2 and TRBJ2-3, reads EAGVAQSPRYKIIEKRQSVAFWCNPISGHATLYWYQQILGQGPKLLIQFQNNGVVDDSQLPKDRFSAERLKGVDSTLKIQPAKLEDSAVYLCASSGRASGAQYFGPGTRLTVL.

J is TRBJ1-1 and V is TRBV11-2, with 7 bases that match TRBD1. The junction had 4 bases not matched to a gene; V was cut back by 1 base and J by 5 bases. The CDR3 covers 14 residues. The V gene's germline CDR1 is SGHAT and CDR2 FQNNGV. DNA of the CDR3: TGTGCCAGCAGCTTAGGAGGGGGCGGGACTGAAGCTTTCTTT. Translation: CASSLGGGGTEAFF.

The J gene is TRBJ1-1, the V gene TRBV6-1; no firm D call. The V gene's germline CDR1 is MNHNS and CDR2 SASEGT. Trimming removed 1 base from V and 1 base from J, with 13 bases in between. This CDR3 has 16 amino acids. Here the CDR3 DNA reads TGTGCCAGCAGTGAAGTAGTTTCGCTGGGGAACACTGAAGCTTTCTTT. Residues: CASSEVVSLGNTEAFF.

The chain links TRBV6-1 to TRBJ1-1; D unresolved. This CDR3 region has 10 residues. Germline values: CDR1 MNHNS, CDR2 SASEGT. Trimming shortened V by 10 bases and J by 5 bases, and 8 bases separated the two germline ends. The CDR3 is CATLSTEAFF. In DNA form, the CDR3 reads TGTGCCACCCTTAGTACTGAAGCTTTCTTT.

This clone came up once. J is TRBJ2-1 and V is TRBV5-4; weak D call: TRBD1 (6 bases). The V end lost 2 bases, the J end lost 2 bases, and 8 bases lay between the germline ends. Germline assignment: CDR1 SGHNT and CDR2 YYREEE (reference sequence). This CDR3 comprises 14 residues. The CDR3 DNA reads as TGTGCCAGCAGCTTTAGGGACACCTACAATGAGCAGTTCTTC. The encoded protein is CASSFRDTYNEQFF.

The chain uses TRBV6-1 and TRBJ2-5; D might be TRBD2 (6 bases). Trimming stripped 7 bases from V and 2 bases from J, with 8 bases between. From germline, CDR1 is MNHNS and CDR2 SASEGT. The length of the CDR3 is 12 residues. The CDR3 sequence: CASIGGQETQYF. The CDR3 DNA is TGTGCCAGCATCGGGGGACAAGAGACCCAGTACTTC.

In its sample, this clone was seen a few times. V and J are TRBV28 and TRBJ2-1; D remains ambiguous. The CDR3 is made up of 11 amino acids. Germline-derived CDR1 and CDR2 are MDHEN and SYDVKM. The V gene lost 1 base and the J gene lost 11 bases, with 6 bases spanning the gap. The CDR3 loop reads CASSLLGQQFF. In DNA, the CDR3 is TGTGCCAGCAGTTTATTAGGTCAGCAGTTCTTC.

V is TRBV6-1 and J is TRBJ1-2; D unresolved. The V end lost 8 bases, the J end lost 0 bases, and 13 bases lay between the germline ends. The CDR3 has 14 residues. CDR1 is MNHNS and CDR2 is SASEGT in the germline V gene. The CDR3 protein is CASSIRGANYGYTF. The DNA for the CDR3 is TGTGCCAGCTCGATTCGGGGAGCTAACTATGGCTACACCTTC.

This chain connects TRBV14 to TRBJ1-1, with D tentatively TRBD1 (5 bases). This CDR3 is built from 12 residues. Germline V gives CDR1 SGHDN, CDR2 FVKESK. V was shortened by 4 bases and J by 8 bases, with 11 bases between the two germline ends. CDR3 nucleotides: TGTGCCAGCAGCCGACAGAGAGGAGAAGCTTTCTTT. As protein: CASSRQRGEAFF.